The 9 T cell receptor beta chains below all came from one sample that was sequenced in a study of radiotherapy plus CTLA-4 blockade in lung cancer. TCRdb keeps only in-frame clones here, not all; method: immunoSEQ multiplex PCR. The sample holds 57,000 or so clones, 77% seen once. The sample in question was peripheral blood, obtained from a patient treated with radiotherapy plus ipilimumab. These receptors originate from a human donor with non-small cell lung cancer who had a complete response to radiotherapy plus ipilimumab.

This clone has only a few counts. The V call is TRBV5-5, the J call TRBJ2-7; the match to TRBD2 covers 9 bases. CDR3 size: 16 residues. Unmatched junction bases numbered 8, after V lost 3 bases and J lost 1 base. Germline V gene sequence: CDR1 SGHKS, CDR2 YYEKEE (reference sequence). CDR3 in amino acids: CASSSYWTSASYEQYF. CDR3 nucleotides: TGTGCCAGCAGCTCTTACTGGACTAGCGCTTCCTACGAGCAGTACTTC.

The chain carries TRBV4-1 and TRBJ1-5, with 8 bases aligning to TRBD1. The J segment lost 9 bases and the V segment lost 0 bases, leaving 7 bases of the junction unmatched. This CDR3 region has 15 residues. The germline V gene encodes CDR1 MGHRA and CDR2 YSYEKL. This CDR3 reads CASSQDRDRMRPQHF. The CDR3 DNA is TGCGCCAGCAGCCAAGATCGGGACAGGATGAGGCCCCAGCATTTT.

V gene TRBV7-8 combines with J gene TRBJ1-1; D is undetermined. Deletions cut 2 bases from V and 2 bases from J, with 0 bases between. Per the germline V gene, CDR1 is SGHVS and CDR2 is FQNEAQ. The CDR3 has 11 residues. CDR3 bases: TGTGCCAGCAGCTTAAACACTGAAGCTTTCTTT. Amino acid sequence: CASSLNTEAFF.

This clone has only one observation. The chain carries TRBV29-1 and TRBJ1-3, with D unclear. The V and J ends lost 5 bases and 2 bases respectively, with 10 bases between them. The CDR3 is 13 residues long. Germline V gene lookup returns CDR1 SQVTM and CDR2 ANQGSEA. In DNA, the CDR3 is TGCAGCGTTACCTATCGTCCTGGAAACACCATATATTTT. Protein product: CSVTYRPGNTIYF.

This clone showed up just a few times. The V call is TRBV6-6, the J call TRBJ2-3, with unresolved D. The CDR3 extends over 13 amino acids. CDR1 is MNHNY and CDR2 is SVGAGI in the germline V gene (reference sequence). The V end lost 8 bases, the J end lost 2 bases, and 11 bases lay between the germline ends. The CDR3 DNA follows: TGTGCCAGCGGGGATACCAACACAGATACGCAGTATTTT. Translated: CASGDTNTDTQYF.

The chain couples TRBV6-1 to TRBJ1-2; TRBD1 agrees at 9 bases. V trimming: 7 bases; J trimming: 3 bases; junction bases outside the gene matches: 6. CDR1 MNHNS and CDR2 SASEGT come from the germline V gene. This CDR3 contains 14 residues. CDR3 in amino acids: CASIRDRVDYGYTF. Here the CDR3 DNA reads TGTGCCAGCATCCGGGACAGGGTTGACTATGGCTACACCTTC.

V and J are TRBV7-6 and TRBJ2-5; no clear D gene. The CDR3 extends over 11 amino acids. The V end was cut by 3 bases, the J end by 1 base, with 0 bases between. The germline V gene has CDR1 SGHVS and CDR2 FNYEAQ. The CDR3: CASSFQETQYF. CDR3 sequence (DNA): TGTGCCAGCAGCTTCCAAGAGACCCAGTACTTC.

CDR3 loop: CASIEQGYGYTF. Written as DNA, the CDR3 is TGTGCCAGCATCGAACAGGGCTATGGCTACACCTTC. The chain employs TRBV6-1 and TRBJ1-2; D is perhaps TRBD1 (6 bases). The germline gives CDR1 MNHNS, CDR2 SASEGT. The CDR3 consists of 12 residues. V was shortened by 7 bases and J by 4 bases, with 10 bases between the two germline ends.

The rearrangement joins TRBV7-8 to TRBJ2-7, with 7 bases matching TRBD2. V lost 5 bases, J lost 1 base, and 5 bases stayed unmatched. This CDR3 has 14 residues. Germline assignment: CDR1 SGHVS and CDR2 FQNEAQ. The CDR3 protein is CASSRREGSYEQYV. Here the CDR3 DNA reads TGTGCCAGCAGCCGTAGGGAGGGATCCTACGAGCAGTACGTC.